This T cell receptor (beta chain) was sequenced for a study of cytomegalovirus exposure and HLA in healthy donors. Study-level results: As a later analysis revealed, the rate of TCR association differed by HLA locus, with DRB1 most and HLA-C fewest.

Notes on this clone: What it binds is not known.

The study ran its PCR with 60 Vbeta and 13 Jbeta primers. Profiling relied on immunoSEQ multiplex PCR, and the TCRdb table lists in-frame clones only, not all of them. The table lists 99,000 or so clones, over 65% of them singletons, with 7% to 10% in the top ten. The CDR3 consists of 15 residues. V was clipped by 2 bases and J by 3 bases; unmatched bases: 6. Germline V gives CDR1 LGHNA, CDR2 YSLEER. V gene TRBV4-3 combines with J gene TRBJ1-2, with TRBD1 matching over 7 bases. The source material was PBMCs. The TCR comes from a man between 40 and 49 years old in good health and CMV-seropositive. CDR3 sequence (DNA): TGCGCCAGCAGCCAAAGGGGACAGCCTGACTATGGCTACACCTTC. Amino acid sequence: CASSQRGQPDYGYTF.